This TCR beta chain was retrieved from a study of shared clonotypes between healthy human individuals. Overall study context: The plates for each donor numbered three CD4 naive, three CD4 memory, two CD8 naive and one CD8 memory. Findings of the study overall: Around 5.3% of naive CD4 clonotypes were shared across a few donors.

V trimming: 0 bases; J trimming: 4 bases; junction bases outside the gene matches: 6. The germline CDR1 and CDR2 sequences are SGHRS and YFSETQ. The CDR3 sequence is 15 residues long. Each replicate PCR on the sorted subsets used roughly 210 ng DNA (roughly 32,000 T cell genomes). Clones were sequenced by immunoSEQ multiplex PCR, and TCRdb holds only the in-frame ones, with some missing. The sample carries over 1.4 million clones, around 95% recorded once. Concerning this clone: The antigen remains unidentified.

Source material: naive CD4+ T cells sorted from blood. Specified subset: CD45RA+ positively selected. The sequence was collected from a man aged 30 to 45 in good health. The chain is built from TRBV5-1 and TRBJ1-2, with 7 bases that match TRBD1. CDR3 protein: CASSLGRTGGYGYTF. CDR3 DNA sequence: TGCGCCAGCAGCTTGGGCAGGACAGGCGGCTATGGCTACACCTTC.